A selection of T cell receptor beta chains follows, all from one sample in a study of blood T cell repertoires in COVID-19. Clones were read by immunoSEQ multiplex PCR, and TCRdb kept only the in-frame ones, dropping some. Of 350,000 to 550,000 clones in the sample, roughly 87% were seen once. The sequenced material came from PBMCs or T cells enriched from blood (not recorded which). These receptors all stem from a woman aged 18-29 years with acute COVID-19. Both conserved end residues are part of each CDR3. A D gene is named only where the DNA matches it firmly. Size values are once, few and many counts, or a class for expanded clones, and some rows have none.

>TRBJ2-2|NA|TRBV5-1|NA
CASSLFQNTGELFF
TGCGCCAGCAGCTTGTTCCAGAACACCGGGGAGCTGTTTTTT
>TRBJ2-1|once|TRBV29-1|NA
CSVKGLDDYNEQFF
TGCAGTGTTAAGGGACTGGACGATTACAATGAGCAGTTCTTC
>TRBJ2-7|once|TRBV28|NA
CASSLPTGIREQYF
TGTGCCAGCAGTTTGCCTACAGGGATCCGTGAGCAGTACTTC
>TRBJ2-5|NA|TRBV29-1|NA
CSVGQSGQETQYF
TGCAGCGTGGGCCAGTCAGGTCAAGAGACCCAGTACTTC
>TRBJ1-5|NA|TRBV7-6|NA
CASSLASEPHQPQHF
TGTGCCAGCAGCTTAGCGAGTGAACCTCATCAGCCCCAGCATTTT
>TRBJ2-5|NA|TRBV5-1|TRBD1
CASSLGDSNFQETQYF
TGCGCCAGCAGCTTGGGGGACAGCAATTTCCAAGAGACCCAGTACTTC
>TRBJ1-2|NA|TRBV2|TRBD1
CASSDRTGGYGYTF
TGTGCCAGCAGCGACCGGACAGGGGGATATGGCTACACCTTC
>TRBJ2-3|once|TRBV6-1|NA
CASSEDPAPGTQYF
TGTGCCAGCAGTGAAGACCCGGCCCCAGGTACGCAGTATTTT
>TRBJ1-1|NA|TRBV12-2|NA
CASRLGAPTIADRWNTEAFF
TGTGCAAGTCGCTTAGGGGCCCCCACCATAGCGGACAGGTGGAACACTGAAGCTTTCTTT
>TRBJ2-1|few|TRBV18|TRBD2
CASSLSGRDDSEQFF
TGTGCCAGCTCCCTTAGCGGGAGGGATGACAGTGAGCAGTTCTTC
>TRBJ2-5|NA|TRBV5-1|NA
CASSLILEGQTQYF
TGCGCCAGCAGCTTGATATTGGAGGGGCAGACCCAGTACTTC
>TRBJ2-1|NA|TRBV7-2|NA
CASSLRTSYNEQFF
TGTGCCAGCAGCTTACGCACAAGCTACAATGAGCAGTTCTTC
>TRBJ1-4|NA|TRBV5-8|TRBD1
CASSTDRVNEKLFF
TGTGCCAGCAGCACCGACAGGGTCAATGAAAAACTGTTTTTT